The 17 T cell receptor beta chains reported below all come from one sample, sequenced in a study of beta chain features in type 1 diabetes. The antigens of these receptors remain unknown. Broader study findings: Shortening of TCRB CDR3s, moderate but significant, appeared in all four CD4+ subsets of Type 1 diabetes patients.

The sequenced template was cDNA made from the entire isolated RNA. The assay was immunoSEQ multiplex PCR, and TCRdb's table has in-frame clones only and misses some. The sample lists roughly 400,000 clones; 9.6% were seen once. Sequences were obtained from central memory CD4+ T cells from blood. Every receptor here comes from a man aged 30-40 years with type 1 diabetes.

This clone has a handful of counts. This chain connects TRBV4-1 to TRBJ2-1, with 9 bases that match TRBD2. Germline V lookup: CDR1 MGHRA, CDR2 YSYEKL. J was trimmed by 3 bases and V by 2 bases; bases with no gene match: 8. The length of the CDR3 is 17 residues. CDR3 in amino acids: CASSQPPGLADYNEQFF. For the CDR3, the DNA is TGCGCCAGCAGCCAACCCCCGGGACTAGCAGACTACAATGAGCAGTTCTTC.

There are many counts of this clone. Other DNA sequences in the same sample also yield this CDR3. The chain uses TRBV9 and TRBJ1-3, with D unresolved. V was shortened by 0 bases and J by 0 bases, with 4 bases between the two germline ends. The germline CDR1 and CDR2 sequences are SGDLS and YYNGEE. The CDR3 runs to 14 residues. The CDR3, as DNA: TGTGCCAGCAGCGTAGGCCCCTCTGGAAACACCATATATTTT. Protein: CASSVGPSGNTIYF. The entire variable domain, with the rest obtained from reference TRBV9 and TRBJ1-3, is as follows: DSGVTQTPKHLITATGQRVTLRCSPRSGDLSVYWYQQSLDQGLQFLIQYYNGEERAKGNILERFSAQQFPDLHSELNLSSLELGDSALYFCASSVGPSGNTIYFGEGSWLTVV.

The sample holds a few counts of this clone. Here the CDR3 DNA reads TGCGCCAGCAGCCCAAGACTAGCGGGAAATGAGCAGTTCTTC. Amino acids: CASSPRLAGNEQFF. J is TRBJ2-1 and V is TRBV5-1, with 11 nucleotides matching TRBD2. V was pared by 4 bases and J by 7 bases, with 4 bases of the junction left unmatched. The CDR3 is made up of 14 amino acids. The germline V gene has CDR1 SGHRS and CDR2 YFSETQ.

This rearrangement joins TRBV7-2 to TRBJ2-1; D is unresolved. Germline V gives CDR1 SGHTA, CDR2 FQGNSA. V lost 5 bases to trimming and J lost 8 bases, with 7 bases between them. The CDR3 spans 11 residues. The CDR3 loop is CASSPVDEQFF. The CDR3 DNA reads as TGTGCCAGCAGCCCGGTAGATGAGCAGTTCTTC.

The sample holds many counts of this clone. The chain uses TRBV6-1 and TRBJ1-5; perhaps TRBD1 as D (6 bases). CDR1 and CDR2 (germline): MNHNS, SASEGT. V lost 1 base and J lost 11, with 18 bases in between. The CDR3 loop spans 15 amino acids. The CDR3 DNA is TGTGCCAGCAGTGAAGACAGGGCTCTTGTTGGGTCCCAGCATTTT. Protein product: CASSEDRALVGSQHF.

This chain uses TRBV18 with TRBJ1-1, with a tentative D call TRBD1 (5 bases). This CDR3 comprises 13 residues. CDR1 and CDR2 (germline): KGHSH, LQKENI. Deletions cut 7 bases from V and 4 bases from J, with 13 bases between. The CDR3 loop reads CASFPGQGTEAFF. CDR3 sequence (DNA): TGTGCCAGCTTTCCAGGCCAGGGCACTGAAGCTTTCTTT.

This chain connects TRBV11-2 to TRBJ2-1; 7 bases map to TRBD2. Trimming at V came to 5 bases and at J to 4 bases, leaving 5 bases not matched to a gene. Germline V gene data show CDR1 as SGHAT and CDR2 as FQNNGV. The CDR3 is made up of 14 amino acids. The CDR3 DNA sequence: TGTGCCAGCAGCCCTAGCGGAGATTACAATGAGCAGTTCTTC. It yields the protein CASSPSGDYNEQFF.

The CDR3 DNA follows: TGTGCCTCCGTAGGGAGCGATACGCAGTATTTT. This gives the protein CASVGSDTQYF. The chain has TRBV7-8 and TRBJ2-3; tentatively, D is TRBD2 (5 bases). CDR1 and CDR2 from the germline V gene are SGHVS and FQNEAQ. CDR3 length: 11 residues. Trimming left V 11 bases short and J 6 bases short, with 12 bases between.

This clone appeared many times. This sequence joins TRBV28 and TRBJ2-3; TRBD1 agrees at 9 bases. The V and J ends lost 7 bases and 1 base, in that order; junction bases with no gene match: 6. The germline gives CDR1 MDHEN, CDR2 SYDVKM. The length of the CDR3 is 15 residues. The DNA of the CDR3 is TGTGCCAGCACCGCGGGACAGGGACGCACAGATACGCAGTATTTT. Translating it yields CASTAGQGRTDTQYF. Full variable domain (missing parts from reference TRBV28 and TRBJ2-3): DVKVTQSSRYLVKRTGEKVFLECVQDMDHENMFWYRQDPGLGLRLIYFSYDVKMKEKGDIPEGYSVSREKKERFSLILESASTNQTSMYLCASTAGQGRTDTQYFGPGTRLTVL.

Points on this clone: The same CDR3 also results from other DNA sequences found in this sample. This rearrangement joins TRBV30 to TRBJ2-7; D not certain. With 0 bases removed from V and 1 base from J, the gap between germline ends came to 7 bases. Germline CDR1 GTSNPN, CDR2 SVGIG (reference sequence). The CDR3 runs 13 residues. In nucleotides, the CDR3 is TGTGCCTGGAGTGTACGGCCATCCTACGAGCAGTACTTC. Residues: CAWSVRPSYEQYF.

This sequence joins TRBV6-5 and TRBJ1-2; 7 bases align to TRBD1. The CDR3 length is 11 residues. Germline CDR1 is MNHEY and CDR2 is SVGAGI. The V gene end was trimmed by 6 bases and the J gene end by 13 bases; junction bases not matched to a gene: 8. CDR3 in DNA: TGTGCCAGCAGAGGGACAGCCGTAACCACCTTC. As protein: CASRGTAVTTF.

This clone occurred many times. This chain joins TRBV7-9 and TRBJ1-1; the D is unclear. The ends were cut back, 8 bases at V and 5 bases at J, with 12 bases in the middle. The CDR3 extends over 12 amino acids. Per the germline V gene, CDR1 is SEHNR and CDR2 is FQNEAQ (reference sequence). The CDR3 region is CASDGVRTEAFF. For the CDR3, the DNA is TGTGCCAGCGACGGGGTAAGGACTGAAGCTTTCTTT.

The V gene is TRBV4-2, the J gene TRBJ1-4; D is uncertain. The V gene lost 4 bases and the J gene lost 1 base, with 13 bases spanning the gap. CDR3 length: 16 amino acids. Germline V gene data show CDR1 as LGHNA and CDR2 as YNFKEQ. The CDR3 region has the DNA TGTGCCAGCAGCCCCGATGTCGGGATAACTAATGAAAAACTGTTTTTT. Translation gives CASSPDVGITNEKLFF.

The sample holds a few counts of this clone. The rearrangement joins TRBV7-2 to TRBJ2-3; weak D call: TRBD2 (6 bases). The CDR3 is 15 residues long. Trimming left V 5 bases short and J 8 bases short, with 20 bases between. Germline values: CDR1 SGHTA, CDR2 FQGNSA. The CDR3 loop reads CASSQDTLNGGTQYF. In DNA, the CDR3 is TGTGCCAGCAGCCAAGATACCCTAAACGGGGGTACGCAGTATTTT.

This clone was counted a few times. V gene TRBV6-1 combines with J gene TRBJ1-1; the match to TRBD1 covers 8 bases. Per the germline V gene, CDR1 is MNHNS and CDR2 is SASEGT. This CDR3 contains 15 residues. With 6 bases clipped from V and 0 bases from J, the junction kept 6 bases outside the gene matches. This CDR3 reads CASRRQGIMNTEAFF. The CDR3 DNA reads TGTGCCAGCAGGAGACAGGGGATCATGAACACTGAAGCTTTCTTT.

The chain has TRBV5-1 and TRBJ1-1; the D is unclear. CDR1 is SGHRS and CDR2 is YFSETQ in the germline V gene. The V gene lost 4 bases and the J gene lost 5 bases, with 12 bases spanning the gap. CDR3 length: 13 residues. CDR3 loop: CASSPDLGTEAFF. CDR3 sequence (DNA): TGCGCCAGCAGCCCCGACCTAGGGACTGAAGCTTTCTTT.

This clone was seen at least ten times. Written as DNA, the CDR3 is TGTGCCAGCAGAAATGCGGCTGGGGCCAACGTCCTGACTTTC. It codes for CASRNAAGANVLTF. V gene TRBV7-3 combines with J gene TRBJ2-6; D not resolved. Germline values: CDR1 SGHTA, CDR2 FQGTGA. V was clipped by 6 bases and J by 2 bases, with 8 bases between them. There are 14 residues in the CDR3.